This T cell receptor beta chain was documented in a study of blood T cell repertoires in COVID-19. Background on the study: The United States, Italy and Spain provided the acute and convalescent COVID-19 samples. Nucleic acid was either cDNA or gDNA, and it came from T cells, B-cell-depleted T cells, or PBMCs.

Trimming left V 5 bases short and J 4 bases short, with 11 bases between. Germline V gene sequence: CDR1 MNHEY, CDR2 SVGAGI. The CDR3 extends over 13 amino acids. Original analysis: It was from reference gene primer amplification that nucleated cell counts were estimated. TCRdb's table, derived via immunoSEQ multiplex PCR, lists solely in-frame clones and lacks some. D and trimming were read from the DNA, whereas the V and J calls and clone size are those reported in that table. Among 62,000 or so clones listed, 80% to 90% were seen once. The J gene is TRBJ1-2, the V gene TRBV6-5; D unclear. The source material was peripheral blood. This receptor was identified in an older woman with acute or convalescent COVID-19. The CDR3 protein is CASSPPGSYGYTF. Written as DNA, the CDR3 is TGTGCCAGCAGTCCCCCAGGATCCTATGGCTACACCTTC.